This is a list of T cell receptor beta chains from one sample in a study of technical replicates of blood from several donors. Sequencing was performed with immunoSEQ multiplex PCR; in TCRdb, only in-frame clones are kept and a portion is missing. The sample lists 55,000 to 65,000 clones; about 93% were seen once. Sequences were obtained from PBMCs. The origin of the receptors is a human donor in good health. Some clones in this sample may be carry-over from other donors' samples. CDR3s leave out the opening cysteine and the closing phenylalanine or tryptophan.

TRBV5-1 | ASSLDTGTGFHEQY
TRBV7-9 | ASSFYRGQGIGELF
TRBV5-1 | ASSPGKSSYNEQF
TRBV18 | ASSPFGQSGLYGYT
TRBV7-2 | ASRKTTGETYNEQF
TRBV9 | ASSRADGMDIQY
TRBV6-4 | ASSTEGFSTDTQY
TRBV7-6 | ASTQTSGSGADTQY
TRBV5-4 | ASSVWGLGRGTYNEQF
TRBV6-1 | ASSETGFFYEQY
TRBV6-1 | ASSEEPTDFQPQH
TRBV4-2 | ASSTGQGNTEAF
TRBV7-8 | ASSLLQTNTEAF
TRBV7-9 | ASSFVSGSGSGELF
TRBV6-1 | ASSEGPTGYGYT
TRBV19 | ASRVTGGTNYGYT
TRBV10-3 | AISGSGGEYEQY
TRBV4-3 | ASSQDASGNAYEQY
TRBV5-4 | ASSKTGVNTGELF
TRBV7-2 | ASSLAYGQGGQPQH
TRBV7-9 | ASRVIGRDTMNTEAF
TRBV5-4 | ASSLRLAGTYEQY